This T cell receptor beta chain was captured in a study of early T cells in non-severe SARS-CoV-2 infection. About the research overall: Unpaired chains resulted from sequencing bulk RNA of unsorted whole blood.

Unique molecular identifiers (one per individual cDNA molecule) were attached. TCRdb re-analysed the 5' RACE reads in MiXCR, keeping a single row per CDR3 protein. The data show 90,000 or so distinct CDR3 sequences, approximately 15% seen once. In regard to this clonotype: The antigen remains unidentified.

General observations from the study: Private and CD4 specificities were missed by VDJdb matching, which favored anti-spike CD8 responses.

Germline CDR1 reads SGHRS; CDR2 reads YFSETQ. CDR3 length: 13 amino acids. Trimming took off 0 bases at V and 9 bases at J, with 10 bases between the two ends. This sequence was found in an adult who was a healthcare worker with PCR-confirmed SARS-CoV-2 infection or an uninfected control (not recorded which). This rearrangement joins TRBV5-1 to TRBJ2-1, with D possibly matching TRBD2 (6 bases). The sequenced sample consisted of whole blood. The CDR3 DNA reads as TGCGCCAGCAGCTTGGATCTGGGACTTGAGCAGTTCTTC. It is translated as CASSLDLGLEQFF.